This entry describes one TCR beta chain. Its antigen remains unidentified. The sample is drawn from a study of vaccination effects on CD4 cells after COVID-19. Overall study context: Post-vaccine sampling took place a median of 72 days after the second dose.

Libraries were prepared by immunoSEQ multiplex PCR; TCRdb keeps only in-frame clonotypes and omits some of them. The table shows 45,000 or so clones, with around 70% occurring only once. Upon completion of 10 days in culture, CD4+ T cells were isolated. Vaccine administered to participants consisted of two doses of either BNT162b2 or mRNA-1273. Study-level results: After vaccination, at late timepoints, clones induced by infection and by vaccine contracted markedly.

Germline V gene lookup returns CDR1 MGHRA and CDR2 YSYEKL. CDR3 length equals 14 residues. V was clipped by 6 bases and J by 4 bases, with 15 bases between them. The chain carries TRBV4-1 and TRBJ1-2; D not resolved. The clonotype was recovered from a human donor who received a COVID-19 vaccine. This specimen was CD4+ T cells from PBMCs cultured without peptide, taken after COVID-19 vaccination. Written as DNA, the CDR3 is TGCGCCAGCAGTCGAGACATGGGGAGCTATGGCTACACCTTC. Its protein product is CASSRDMGSYGYTF.